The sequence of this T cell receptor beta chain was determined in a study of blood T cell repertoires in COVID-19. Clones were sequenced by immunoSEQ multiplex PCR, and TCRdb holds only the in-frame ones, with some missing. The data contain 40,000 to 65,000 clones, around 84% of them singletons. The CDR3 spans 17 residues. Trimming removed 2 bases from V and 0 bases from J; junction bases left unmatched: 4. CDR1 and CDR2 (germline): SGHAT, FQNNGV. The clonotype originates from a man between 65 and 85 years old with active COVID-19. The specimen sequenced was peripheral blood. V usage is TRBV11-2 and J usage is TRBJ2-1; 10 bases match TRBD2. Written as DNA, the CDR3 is TGTGCCAGCAGCTTACTTAGCGGGGGGAGCTCCTACAATGAGCAGTTCTTC. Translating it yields CASSLLSGGSSYNEQFF.